The 27 T cell receptor beta chains given below trace back to one sample, sequenced in a study of early T cells in non-severe SARS-CoV-2 infection. TCRdb re-derived calls from the 5' RACE reads in MiXCR, one entry per CDR3 protein. The table has about 26,000 distinct CDR3 sequences, about 5.1% seen once. The specimen was whole blood. Receptor source: an adult who was a healthcare worker with PCR-confirmed SARS-CoV-2 infection or an uninfected control (not recorded which).

The chain uses TRBV20-1 and TRBJ2-5; TRBD1 matches at 8 bases. The germline gives CDR1 DFQATT, CDR2 SNEGSKA (reference sequence). The CDR3 loop spans 16 amino acids. The J segment lost 5 bases and the V segment lost 3 bases, leaving 14 bases of the junction unmatched. This chain's CDR3 is CSASRAETGEDETQYF. In DNA, the CDR3 is TGCAGTGCTAGCCGAGCCGAGACAGGGGAGGATGAGACCCAGTACTTC.

There are many counts of this clonotype. CDR3 region: CASSFAGMNTEAFF. The CDR3 bases are TGTGCCAGCAGCTTTGCAGGAATGAACACTGAAGCTTTCTTT. The rearrangement joins TRBV11-2 to TRBJ1-1; D remains ambiguous. The CDR3 spans 14 residues. Germline CDR1 reads SGHAT; CDR2 reads FQNNGV. V was shortened by 3 bases and J by 0 bases, with 8 bases between the two germline ends.

This clonotype came up many times. The genes are TRBV20-1 and TRBJ1-5; 8 positions match TRBD1. The CDR3 consists of 14 residues. Germline CDR1 reads DFQATT; CDR2 reads SNEGSKA (reference sequence). J was trimmed by 9 bases and V by 2 bases; bases with no gene match: 9. In DNA, the CDR3 is TGCAGTGCTAGATCGGGGCAGGGGACAGGGCCCCAGCATTTT. Residues: CSARSGQGTGPQHF.

In its sample, this clonotype was seen many times. The chain uses TRBV29-1 and TRBJ1-3; a possible D gene is TRBD1 (5 bases). The CDR3 length is 12 residues. The V gene's germline CDR1 is SQVTM and CDR2 ANQGSEA. The V end was cut by 5 bases, the J end by 8 bases, with 13 bases between. The CDR3 is CSVLSPGYTIYF. The CDR3 DNA reads TGCAGCGTTCTGTCGCCAGGGTACACCATATATTTT.

This clonotype was picked up many times. The chain uses TRBV27 and TRBJ2-1, with TRBD1 as a possible D gene (6 bases). The CDR3 covers 13 residues. Germline V lookup: CDR1 MNHEY, CDR2 SMNVEV (reference sequence). V was clipped by 6 bases and J by 10 bases, with 16 bases between them. This chain's CDR3 is CASRPTGFGEQFF. Here the CDR3 DNA reads TGTGCCAGCAGGCCTACAGGGTTCGGGGAGCAGTTCTTC.

Comments on this clonotype: This could be a read error, since a much larger clone is one nucleotide away. The V gene is TRBV7-2, the J gene TRBJ2-3; D is unresolved. Germline V gene lookup returns CDR1 SGHTA and CDR2 FQGNSA. The germline V and J ends were trimmed by 3 bases and 4 bases, with 11 bases remaining between them. The CDR3 covers 14 residues. The CDR3 nucleotides are TGTGCCAGCAGCTTGGTGGCTATCCCAGATACGCAGTATTTT. Amino acid sequence: CASSLVAIPDTQYF.

This clonotype was counted at least ten times. The gene calls are TRBV7-9 and TRBJ2-7; 7 bases line up with TRBD1. Germline loops: CDR1 SEHNR, CDR2 FQNEAQ (reference sequence). Unmatched junction bases numbered 4, after V lost 1 base and J lost 4 bases. CDR3 length: 14 residues. CDR3: CASSLGWTGYEQYF. CDR3 DNA sequence: TGTGCCAGCAGCTTAGGGTGGACAGGTTACGAGCAGTACTTC.

J is TRBJ2-3 and V is TRBV6-2 or TRBV6-3; D is unresolved. This CDR3 spans 13 amino acids. The V and J ends lost 6 bases and 0 bases respectively, with 7 bases between them. CDR1 and CDR2 (germline): MNHEY, SVGEGT. Here the CDR3 DNA reads TGTGCCAGCAGGGAGACTAGCACAGATACGCAGTATTTT. It specifies CASRETSTDTQYF.

This clonotype came up many times. This sequence joins TRBV5-1 and TRBJ2-1; D not resolved. Trimming stripped 1 base from V and 8 bases from J, with 7 bases between. CDR3 length equals 12 residues. Germline assignment: CDR1 SGHRS and CDR2 YFSETQ. CDR3 sequence: CASSLKGYEQFF. The CDR3 DNA reads as TGCGCCAGCAGCTTGAAGGGATATGAGCAGTTCTTC.

V gene TRBV29-1 combines with J gene TRBJ2-3; 7 bases fit TRBD1. Germline V gene lookup returns CDR1 SQVTM and CDR2 ANQGSEA. Losses at the gene ends were 6 bases for V and 6 bases for J; bases not matched to a gene: 3. The CDR3 extends over 11 amino acids. CDR3 in amino acids: CSVAQGDTQYF. The CDR3 region has the DNA TGCAGCGTCGCACAGGGGGATACGCAGTATTTT.

This clonotype has just a few counts. This chain connects TRBV6-2 or TRBV6-3 to TRBJ2-7; either TRBD1 or TRBD2 may fit D (6 bases each). The CDR3 is 14 amino acids. Per the germline V gene, CDR1 is MNHEY and CDR2 is SVGEGT. The V gene lost 3 bases and the J gene lost 6 bases, with 15 bases spanning the gap. The DNA of the CDR3 is TGTGCCAGCAGTTATCGGGTCGGGGGCACCGAGCAGTACTTC. Amino acids: CASSYRVGGTEQYF.

The sample holds many counts of this clonotype. V gene TRBV29-1 combines with J gene TRBJ2-7; a weak D match, TRBD1 (5 bases). V gave up 7 bases and J gave up 3 bases, with 10 bases separating them. In germline, CDR1 is SQVTM, CDR2 ANQGSEA. The CDR3 extends over 11 amino acids. The DNA for the CDR3 is TGCAGCGGAGGACAAGTCTACGAGCAGTACTTC. Its translation: CSGGQVYEQYF.

The sample holds many counts of this clonotype. This chain connects TRBV12-3 or TRBV12-4 to TRBJ1-5; a weak D match, TRBD1 (5 bases). This CDR3 region has 15 residues. Trimming stripped 6 bases from V and 0 bases from J, with 12 bases between. The CDR3 reads CASSPQGYSNQPQHF. In DNA, the CDR3 is TGTGCCAGCAGCCCTCAGGGTTATAGCAATCAGCCCCAGCATTTT.

The gene calls are TRBV20-1 and TRBJ2-3, with 14 bases identical to TRBD2. The CDR3 sequence is 16 residues long. V gave up 6 bases and J gave up 6 bases; unmatched junction bases: 11. Germline CDR1 DFQATT, CDR2 SNEGSKA (reference sequence). CDR3 amino acids: CSASGTSGGNMDTQYF. The CDR3, as DNA: TGCAGTGCGAGTGGGACTAGCGGGGGCAACATGGATACGCAGTATTTT.

This clonotype was seen many times. The V call is TRBV20-1, the J call TRBJ2-7, with D maybe TRBD1 (5 bases). V gave up 3 bases and J gave up 5 bases, with 14 bases separating them. In germline, CDR1 is DFQATT, CDR2 SNEGSKA (reference sequence). The CDR3 spans 13 residues. The CDR3 loop reads CSASWGLVNEQYF. The CDR3 bases are TGCAGTGCTAGTTGGGGCCTGGTAAACGAGCAGTACTTC.

The rearrangement uses TRBV7-2 and TRBJ2-2; D gene ambiguous. The V gene's germline CDR1 is SGHTA and CDR2 FQGNSA. This CDR3 comprises 11 residues. Trimming cost V 4 bases and J 10 bases, with 7 bases left between them. CDR3 region: CASSSASELFF. CDR3 coding DNA: TGTGCCAGCAGCTCCGCCTCGGAGCTGTTTTTT.

This clonotype was recorded a few times. The chain has TRBV2 and TRBJ2-1; 8 bases map to TRBD2. V lost 7 bases to trimming and J lost 10 bases; unmatched junction nucleotides: 15. The CDR3 covers 15 residues. The germline CDR1 and CDR2 sequences are SNHLY and FYNNEI. The CDR3, as DNA: TGTGCCAGCAAGGGACCTACTGCGGGGGGTCAGGAGCAGTTCTTC. The encoded protein is CASKGPTAGGQEQFF. Together with reference TRBV2 and TRBJ2-1, the CDR3 gives the full variable domain: EPEVTQTPSHQVTQMGQEVILRCVPISNHLYFYWYRQILGQKVEFLVSFYNNEISEKSEIFDDQFSVERPDGSNFTLKIRSTKLEDSAMYFCASKGPTAGGQEQFFGPGTRLTVL.

This clonotype was picked up many times. The chain recombines TRBV6-6 with TRBJ2-7; 8 bases align to TRBD1. V was clipped by 6 bases and J by 2 bases; unmatched bases: 12. There are 16 residues in the CDR3. The V gene's germline CDR1 is MNHNY and CDR2 SVGAGI (reference sequence). CDR3 sequence: CASSYRGQGDPYEQYF. The DNA for the CDR3 is TGTGCCAGCAGCTACCGTGGACAGGGTGACCCCTACGAGCAGTACTTC.

This clonotype has a count of ten or more. V is TRBV29-1 and J is TRBJ1-2, with TRBD1 matching over 7 bases. The CDR3 totals 11 residues. J lost 10 bases, V lost 0 bases, and 2 bases had no gene match. The germline CDR1 and CDR2 sequences are SQVTM and ANQGSEA. DNA of the CDR3: TGCAGCGTTGAAGATGGGACAGTCTACACCTTC. This codes for CSVEDGTVYTF.

V usage is TRBV20-1 and J usage is TRBJ2-7; 14 bases match TRBD2. The CDR3 length is 19 residues. The V gene end was trimmed by 0 bases and the J gene end by 2 bases; junction bases not matched to a gene: 12. Germline CDR1 reads DFQATT; CDR2 reads SNEGSKA (reference sequence). The CDR3 here is CSARDAFVTSGGAAYEQYF. CDR3 nucleotide sequence: TGCAGTGCTAGAGACGCCTTTGTGACTAGCGGGGGGGCCGCCTACGAGCAGTACTTC.

The rearrangement links TRBV18 to TRBJ2-7; 7 nucleotides match TRBD2. CDR1 is KGHSH, CDR2 LQKENI, per germline. Germline trimming cut 6 bases from V and 2 bases from J; bases unmatched to any gene: 7. CDR3 length equals 14 residues. CDR3 coding DNA: TGTGCCAGCTCGGGGGGGACGGCAGCCTACGAGCAGTACTTC. This gives the protein CASSGGTAAYEQYF.

This clonotype occurred many times. The chain has TRBV11-2 and TRBJ2-7; 8 bases align to TRBD1. Per germline, CDR1 SGHAT and CDR2 FQNNGV. V lost 5 bases to trimming and J lost 3 bases; unmatched junction nucleotides: 3. This CDR3 has 13 residues. This CDR3 reads CASSADRGYEQYF. CDR3 coding DNA: TGTGCCAGCAGCGCAGACAGGGGCTACGAGCAGTACTTC.

This clonotype was counted only a few times. The chain combines TRBV4-2 with TRBJ1-4; tentative D call: TRBD1 (5 bases). Per germline, CDR1 LGHNA and CDR2 YNFKEQ. The CDR3 is 19 residues long. Trimming removed 0 bases at V and 0 bases at J, with 17 bases between. The CDR3 protein is CASSQDFLRGSSTNEKLFF. For the CDR3, the DNA is TGTGCCAGCAGCCAAGATTTTCTGCGGGGGTCTTCAACTAATGAAAAACTGTTTTTT.

This clonotype was seen many times. This chain connects TRBV20-1 to TRBJ1-2, with a weak D call TRBD1 (5 bases). With 0 bases removed from V and 7 bases from J, the gap between germline ends came to 18 bases. The CDR3 totals 15 residues. From germline, CDR1 is DFQATT and CDR2 SNEGSKA (reference sequence). The CDR3: CSARDGGGSFFGYTF. The CDR3 DNA follows: TGCAGTGCTAGAGATGGCGGGGGATCGTTCTTTGGCTACACCTTC.

This clonotype came up many times. The rearrangement uses TRBV30 and TRBJ2-7; 9 bases are a match to TRBD1. CDR3 size: 16 residues. The V and J ends lost 0 bases and 4 bases, in that order; junction bases with no gene match: 10. Per germline, CDR1 GTSNPN and CDR2 SVGIG (reference sequence). The CDR3 region is CAWSVKQDRGSYEQYF. The CDR3 region has the DNA TGTGCCTGGAGTGTAAAGCAGGACAGGGGATCTTACGAGCAGTACTTC. Full variable domain (rest looked up from reference TRBV30 and TRBJ2-7): SQTIHQWPATLVQPVGSPLSLECTVEGTSNPNLYWYRQAAGRGLQLLFYSVGIGQISSEVPQNLSASRPQDRQFILSSKKLLLSDSGFYLCAWSVKQDRGSYEQYFGPGTRLTVT.

This clonotype was seen ten or more times. This chain's CDR3 is CASTPVWRSYEQYF. Here the CDR3 DNA reads TGTGCCAGCACTCCGGTCTGGAGATCCTACGAGCAGTACTTC. The rearrangement joins TRBV6-1 to TRBJ2-7; D ambiguous. The V gene lost 7 bases and the J gene lost 1 base, with 14 bases spanning the gap. CDR3 length: 14 residues. Germline CDR1 and CDR2: MNHNS and SASEGT.

The V call is TRBV30, the J call TRBJ2-1, with D perhaps TRBD2 (6 bases). V was pared by 1 base and J by 2 bases, with 9 bases between. The CDR3 has 14 amino acids. Germline values: CDR1 GTSNPN, CDR2 SVGIG (reference sequence). The CDR3 spells CAWSAGRTYNEQFF. CDR3 coding DNA: TGTGCCTGGAGTGCGGGGAGGACCTACAATGAGCAGTTCTTC.